The clone carrying this T cell receptor (beta chain) was seen more than once but under ten times. The target antigen is unknown. This entry comes from a study of response to subunit inactivated influenza vaccine. TCRdb processed the RT-PCR reads anew with MiXCR; each CDR3 protein has one entry. The data contain a few hundred thousand distinct CDR3 sequences, roughly 22% of them singletons. CDR3 length equals 15 residues. CDR1 is SQVTM, CDR2 ANQGSEA, per germline. V dropped 2 bases and J dropped 4; count of bases not matched to a gene: 8. The study's findings and limits: Each seasonal influenza vaccination, the authors suggested, recruits few new T cells.

The chain combines TRBV29-1 with TRBJ2-7; 10 bases align to TRBD1. Sequencing was performed on PBMCs from blood, taken approximately 20 months after vaccination. This clonotype originated in a man aged 45-69 years who received an inactivated influenza vaccine. CDR3 DNA: TGCAGCGTTGAACGGACAGGGGGAAGGCCATACGAGCAGTACTTC. Its protein is CSVERTGGRPYEQYF.